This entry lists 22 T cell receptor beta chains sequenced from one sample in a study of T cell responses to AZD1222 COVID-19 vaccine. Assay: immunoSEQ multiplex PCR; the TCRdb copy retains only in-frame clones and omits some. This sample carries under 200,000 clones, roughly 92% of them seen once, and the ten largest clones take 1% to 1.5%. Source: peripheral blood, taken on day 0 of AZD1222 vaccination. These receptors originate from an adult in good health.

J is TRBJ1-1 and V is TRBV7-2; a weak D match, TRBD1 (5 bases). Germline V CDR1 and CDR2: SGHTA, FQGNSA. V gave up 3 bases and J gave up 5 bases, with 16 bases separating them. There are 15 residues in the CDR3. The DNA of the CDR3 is TGTGCCAGCAGCTTCCCCACTCAGGGCAGAACTGAAGCTTTCTTT. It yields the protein CASSFPTQGRTEAFF.

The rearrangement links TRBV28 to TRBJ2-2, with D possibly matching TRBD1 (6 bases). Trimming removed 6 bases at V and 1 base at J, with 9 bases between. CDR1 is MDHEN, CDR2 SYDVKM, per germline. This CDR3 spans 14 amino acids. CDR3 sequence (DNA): TGTGCCAGCAGAACGACAGGGAACACCGGGGAGCTGTTTTTT. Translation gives CASRTTGNTGELFF.

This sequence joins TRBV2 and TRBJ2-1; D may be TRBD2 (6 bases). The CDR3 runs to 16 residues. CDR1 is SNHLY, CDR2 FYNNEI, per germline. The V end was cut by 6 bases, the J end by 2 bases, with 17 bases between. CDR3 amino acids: CASRPRVGGPYNEQFF. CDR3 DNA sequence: TGTGCCAGCAGACCCAGGGTAGGAGGGCCCTACAATGAGCAGTTCTTC.

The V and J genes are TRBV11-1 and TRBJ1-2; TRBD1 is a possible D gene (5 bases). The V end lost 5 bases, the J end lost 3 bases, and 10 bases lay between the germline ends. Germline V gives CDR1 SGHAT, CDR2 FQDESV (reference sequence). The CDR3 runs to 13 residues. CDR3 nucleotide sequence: TGTGCCAGCAGCCCGGGACGGGACTATGGCTACACCTTC. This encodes CASSPGRDYGYTF.

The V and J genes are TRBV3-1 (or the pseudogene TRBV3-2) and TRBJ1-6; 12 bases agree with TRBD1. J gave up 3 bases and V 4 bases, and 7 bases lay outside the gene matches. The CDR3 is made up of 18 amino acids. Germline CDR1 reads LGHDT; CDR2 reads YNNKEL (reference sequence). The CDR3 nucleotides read TGTGCCAGCAGCCCTGGGGACAGGGGGCCTTACTATAATTCACCCCTCCACTTT. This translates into CASSPGDRGPYYNSPLHF.

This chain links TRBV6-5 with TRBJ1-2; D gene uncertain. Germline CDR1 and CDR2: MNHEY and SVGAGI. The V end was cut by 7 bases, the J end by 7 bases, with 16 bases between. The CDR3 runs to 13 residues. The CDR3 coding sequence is TGTGCCAGCACCCTACAGACCCCTGGTGGCTACACCTTC. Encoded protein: CASTLQTPGGYTF.

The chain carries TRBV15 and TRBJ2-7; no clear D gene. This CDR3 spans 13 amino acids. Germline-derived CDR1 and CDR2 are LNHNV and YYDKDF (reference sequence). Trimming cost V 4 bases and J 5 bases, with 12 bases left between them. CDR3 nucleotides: TGTGCCACCAGCATTTATGGTTTACACGAGCAGTACTTC. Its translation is CATSIYGLHEQYF.

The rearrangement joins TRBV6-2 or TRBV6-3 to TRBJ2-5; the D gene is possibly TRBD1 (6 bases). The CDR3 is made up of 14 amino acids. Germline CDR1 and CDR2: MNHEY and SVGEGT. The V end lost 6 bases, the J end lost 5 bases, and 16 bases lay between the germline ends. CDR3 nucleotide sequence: TGTGCCAGCAGCTTCCAGGGGCGCCGGGAGACCCAGTACTTC. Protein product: CASSFQGRRETQYF.

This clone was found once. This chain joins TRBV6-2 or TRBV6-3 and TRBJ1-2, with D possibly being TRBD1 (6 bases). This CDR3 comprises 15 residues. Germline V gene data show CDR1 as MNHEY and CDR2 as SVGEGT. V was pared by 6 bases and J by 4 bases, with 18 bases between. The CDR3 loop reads CASSVAGTLAYGYTF. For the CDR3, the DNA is TGTGCCAGCAGCGTCGCCGGGACACTCGCCTATGGCTACACCTTC.

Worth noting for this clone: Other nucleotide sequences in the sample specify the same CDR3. The CDR3, as DNA: TGTGCCAGCAGCCTGGACGGCAATCAGCCCCAGCATTTT. Amino acids: CASSLDGNQPQHF. The chain is built from TRBV9 and TRBJ1-5, with unresolved D. V was clipped by 4 bases and J by 2 bases, with 7 bases between them. This CDR3 spans 13 amino acids. Germline V CDR1 and CDR2: SGDLS, YYNGEE.

The chain's CDR3 is CAIQPGSTEAFF. The DNA of the CDR3 is TGTGCCATACAACCGGGGTCCACTGAAGCTTTCTTT. This chain joins TRBV21-1 and TRBJ1-1. TRBV21-1 is described as a pseudogene. This CDR3 is built from 12 residues.

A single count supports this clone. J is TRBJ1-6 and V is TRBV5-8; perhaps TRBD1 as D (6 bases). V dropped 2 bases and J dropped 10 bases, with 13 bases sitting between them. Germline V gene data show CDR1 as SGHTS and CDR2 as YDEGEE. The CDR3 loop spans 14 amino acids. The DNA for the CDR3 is TGTGCCAGCAGCTTCGGGACAAGGGGATCACCCCTCCACTTT. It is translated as CASSFGTRGSPLHF.

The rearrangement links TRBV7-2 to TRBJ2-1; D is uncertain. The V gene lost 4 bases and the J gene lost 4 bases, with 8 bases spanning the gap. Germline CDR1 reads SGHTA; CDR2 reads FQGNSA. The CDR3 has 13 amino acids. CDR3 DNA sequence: TGTGCCAGCAGCTCGACCTCATACAATGAGCAGTTCTTC. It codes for CASSSTSYNEQFF. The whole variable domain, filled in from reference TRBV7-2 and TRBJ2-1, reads GAGVSQSPSNKVTEKGKDVELRCDPISGHTALYWYRQSLGQGLEFLIYFQGNSAPDKSGLPSDRFSAERTGGSVSTLTIQRTQQEDSAVYLCASSSTSYNEQFFGPGTRLTVL.

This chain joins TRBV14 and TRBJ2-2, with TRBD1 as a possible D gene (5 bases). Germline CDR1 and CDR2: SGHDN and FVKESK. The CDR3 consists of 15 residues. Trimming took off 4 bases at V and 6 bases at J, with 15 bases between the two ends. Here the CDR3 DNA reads TGTGCCAGCAGCCGCACGTCAGGGTATGCCGGGGAGCTGTTTTTT. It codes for CASSRTSGYAGELFF.

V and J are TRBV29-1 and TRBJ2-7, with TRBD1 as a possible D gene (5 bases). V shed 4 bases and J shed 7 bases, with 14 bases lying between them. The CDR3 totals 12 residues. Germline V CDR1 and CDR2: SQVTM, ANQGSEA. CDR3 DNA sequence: TGCAGCGTTGTTCAGGGTCTAGGGGAGCAGTACTTC. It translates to CSVVQGLGEQYF.

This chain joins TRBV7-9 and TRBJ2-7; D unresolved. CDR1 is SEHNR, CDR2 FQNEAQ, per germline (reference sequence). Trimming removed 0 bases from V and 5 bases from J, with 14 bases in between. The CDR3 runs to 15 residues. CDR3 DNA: TGTGCCAGCAGCTTAGCTTTGGGTCGGATGGACGAGCAGTACTTC. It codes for CASSLALGRMDEQYF. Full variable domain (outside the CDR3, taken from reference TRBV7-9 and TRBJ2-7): DTGVSQNPRHKITKRGQNVTFRCDPISEHNRLYWYRQTLGQGPEFLTYFQNEAQLEKSRLLSDRFSAERPKGSFSTLEIQRTEQGDSAMYLCASSLALGRMDEQYFGPGTRLTVT.

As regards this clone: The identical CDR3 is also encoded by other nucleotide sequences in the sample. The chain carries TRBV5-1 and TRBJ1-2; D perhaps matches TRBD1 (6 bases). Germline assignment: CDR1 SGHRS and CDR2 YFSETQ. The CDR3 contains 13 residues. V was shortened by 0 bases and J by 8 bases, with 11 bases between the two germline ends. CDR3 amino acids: CASSLVSGEGYTF. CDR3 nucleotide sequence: TGCGCCAGCAGCTTGGTGTCAGGGGAGGGCTACACCTTC.

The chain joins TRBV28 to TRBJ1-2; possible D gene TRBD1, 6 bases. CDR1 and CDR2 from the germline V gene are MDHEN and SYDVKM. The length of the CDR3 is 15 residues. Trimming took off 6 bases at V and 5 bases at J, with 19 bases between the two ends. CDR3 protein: CASSFPTGPIYGYTF. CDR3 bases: TGTGCCAGCAGCTTTCCGACAGGTCCCATATATGGCTACACCTTC.

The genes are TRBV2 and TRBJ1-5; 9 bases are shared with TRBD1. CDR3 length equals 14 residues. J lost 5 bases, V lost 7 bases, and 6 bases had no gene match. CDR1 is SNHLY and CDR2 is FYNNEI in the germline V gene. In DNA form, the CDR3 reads TGTGCCAGCAACCTGGACAGGGGTTATCAGCCCCAGCATTTT. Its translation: CASNLDRGYQPQHF.

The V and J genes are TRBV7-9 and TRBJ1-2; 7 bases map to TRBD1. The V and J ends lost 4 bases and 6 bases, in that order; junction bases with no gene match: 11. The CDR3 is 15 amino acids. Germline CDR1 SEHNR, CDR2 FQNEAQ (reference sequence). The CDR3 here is CASSYYTGEEDGYTF. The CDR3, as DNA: TGTGCCAGCAGCTACTACACAGGGGAAGAGGATGGCTACACCTTC.

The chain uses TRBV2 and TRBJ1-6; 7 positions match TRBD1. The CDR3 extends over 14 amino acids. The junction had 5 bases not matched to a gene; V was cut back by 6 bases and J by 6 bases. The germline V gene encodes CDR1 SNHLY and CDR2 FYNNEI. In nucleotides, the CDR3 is TGTGCCAGCAGGCGGGACAGAAGTAATTCACCCCTCCACTTT. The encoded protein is CASRRDRSNSPLHF.

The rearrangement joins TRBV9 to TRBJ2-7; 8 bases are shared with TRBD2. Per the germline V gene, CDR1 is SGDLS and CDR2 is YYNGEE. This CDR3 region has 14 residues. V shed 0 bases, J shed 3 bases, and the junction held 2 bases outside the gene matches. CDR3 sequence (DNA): TGTGCCAGCAGCGTAGGTAGCGGGGACTACGAGCAGTACTTC. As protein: CASSVGSGDYEQYF.